This record covers a single T cell receptor beta chain. There are a few counts of this clonotype. This receptor's antigen is unknown. A much bigger clone sits one base away, suggesting this may be a read error. Systemically healthy Caucasian individuals from Russia, 35 to 50 in total and aged about 6 to 90 years, were included as donors. Around 9.9 milliliters of peripheral blood were collected from each donor into EDTA-treated Vacutainer tubes. Ficoll-Paque density-gradient centrifugation was used to isolate PBMCs, with at least 7 million per sample. Total RNA was extracted from PBMCs with Trizol reagent, with at least 5 micrograms obtained per sample. For every donor, an aliquot of PBMCs went through flow cytometry to measure the percentages of naive CD45RAhigh/CD27high T cells. Library preparation employed 5' RACE. TCRdb names Illumina HiSeq 2500 as the instrument used. A second roughly 6 to 12 cycle PCR used a sample-barcoded 5' primer and a J-beta primer mix. A unique molecular identifier was introduced onto each TCR beta cDNA molecule by a template-switch 5' adaptor carrying 12 random nucleotides. Each sample yielded at least 2.5 million CDR3-containing paired-end reads. First-strand cDNA synthesis was performed from all RNA using the Mint cDNA synthesis kit, with priming by a TRBC-specific oligonucleotide. Following uracil-DNA glycosylase treatment, all cDNA underwent a first 18-cycle PCR with the universal primers M1SS and BC2_uni_R. Turning to the authors' computational methods: For normalization, 1 million high-quality reads, each with a distinct molecular identifier, were randomly selected from each sample. Instead of being binned into consensus sequences, reads that shared molecular identifiers were thrown out. MiTCR, set to a Q25 quality threshold and the strictest error-elimination algorithm, was used for CDR3 identification, clonotype clustering and error correction. A nonparametric unseen species model with Euler transformation was used to estimate lower-bound total TCR beta diversity. Through fastp at Q25 and MiXCR, TCRdb rebuilt clones from the public reads, retaining in-frame beta chains. Each record represents a unique CDR3 protein, reported with the most common genes and DNA among its rows. These V and J calls rely on TCRdb rather than the paper's analysis. In all, the sample holds around 900,000 distinct CDR3 sequences, and 29% of those were seen once. Jointly, the top ten make up around 15% of the sample.

The germline V gene sets CDR1 to SGHTA and CDR2 to FQGNSA. The CDR3 sequence holds 14 residues, the cysteine and phenylalanine included. The kept DNA is CDR3 alone, 42 bases in frame from the first base. This entry is derived from a study of blood T cells in healthy people across ages (dated by TCRdb to the mid-2010s). About the investigation overall: In model experiments, template switching captured roughly one uniquely barcoded TCR beta cDNA molecule for every two T cells. Using deep sequencing normalized with unique cDNA molecular identifiers, the study measured how TCR beta repertoire diversity changes with age. The donors were divided into four age groups: young (average roughly 17 years), middle-aged (roughly 42), aged (around 59) and long-lived (roughly 82). To avoid experimental bias, donors of different ages were randomly spread across the sequencing lanes. Two additional independent replicas of 1 million unique cDNA reads from the same blood draw were analyzed for two donors (one aged 18 to 30 and one aged 80 or older).

What the research found in general, with its limitations: Compared with the aged group, the long-lived group had more naive CD4+ T cells, fewer expanded clones and increased TCR diversity, suggesting age selection. There was a strong correlation between observed TCR beta diversity and the percentage of naive T cells measured by flow cytometry. Conclusive comparison of naive and antigen-experienced compartments was prevented by the profiling of bulk unsorted PBMCs. Estimates of total diversity from one million sequenced T cells were regarded as lower bounds and underestimates. Observed TCR beta diversity per million T cells fell roughly linearly with age, and a significant reduction was already apparent by age roughly 41. Because the CMV infection status of the donors was unknown, age-related changes in expanded clonotypes may potentially have been confounded.

The V gene is TRBV7-2 and the J gene is TRBJ2-5, with the D gene not confidently named. Sequenced input: blood. The TCR was taken from a woman older than 75 in good health. The DNA reads as follows: TGTGTCAGCAGCTTGGGGTGGGCTCAAGAGACCCAGTACTTC. It codes for CVSSLGWAQETQYF.